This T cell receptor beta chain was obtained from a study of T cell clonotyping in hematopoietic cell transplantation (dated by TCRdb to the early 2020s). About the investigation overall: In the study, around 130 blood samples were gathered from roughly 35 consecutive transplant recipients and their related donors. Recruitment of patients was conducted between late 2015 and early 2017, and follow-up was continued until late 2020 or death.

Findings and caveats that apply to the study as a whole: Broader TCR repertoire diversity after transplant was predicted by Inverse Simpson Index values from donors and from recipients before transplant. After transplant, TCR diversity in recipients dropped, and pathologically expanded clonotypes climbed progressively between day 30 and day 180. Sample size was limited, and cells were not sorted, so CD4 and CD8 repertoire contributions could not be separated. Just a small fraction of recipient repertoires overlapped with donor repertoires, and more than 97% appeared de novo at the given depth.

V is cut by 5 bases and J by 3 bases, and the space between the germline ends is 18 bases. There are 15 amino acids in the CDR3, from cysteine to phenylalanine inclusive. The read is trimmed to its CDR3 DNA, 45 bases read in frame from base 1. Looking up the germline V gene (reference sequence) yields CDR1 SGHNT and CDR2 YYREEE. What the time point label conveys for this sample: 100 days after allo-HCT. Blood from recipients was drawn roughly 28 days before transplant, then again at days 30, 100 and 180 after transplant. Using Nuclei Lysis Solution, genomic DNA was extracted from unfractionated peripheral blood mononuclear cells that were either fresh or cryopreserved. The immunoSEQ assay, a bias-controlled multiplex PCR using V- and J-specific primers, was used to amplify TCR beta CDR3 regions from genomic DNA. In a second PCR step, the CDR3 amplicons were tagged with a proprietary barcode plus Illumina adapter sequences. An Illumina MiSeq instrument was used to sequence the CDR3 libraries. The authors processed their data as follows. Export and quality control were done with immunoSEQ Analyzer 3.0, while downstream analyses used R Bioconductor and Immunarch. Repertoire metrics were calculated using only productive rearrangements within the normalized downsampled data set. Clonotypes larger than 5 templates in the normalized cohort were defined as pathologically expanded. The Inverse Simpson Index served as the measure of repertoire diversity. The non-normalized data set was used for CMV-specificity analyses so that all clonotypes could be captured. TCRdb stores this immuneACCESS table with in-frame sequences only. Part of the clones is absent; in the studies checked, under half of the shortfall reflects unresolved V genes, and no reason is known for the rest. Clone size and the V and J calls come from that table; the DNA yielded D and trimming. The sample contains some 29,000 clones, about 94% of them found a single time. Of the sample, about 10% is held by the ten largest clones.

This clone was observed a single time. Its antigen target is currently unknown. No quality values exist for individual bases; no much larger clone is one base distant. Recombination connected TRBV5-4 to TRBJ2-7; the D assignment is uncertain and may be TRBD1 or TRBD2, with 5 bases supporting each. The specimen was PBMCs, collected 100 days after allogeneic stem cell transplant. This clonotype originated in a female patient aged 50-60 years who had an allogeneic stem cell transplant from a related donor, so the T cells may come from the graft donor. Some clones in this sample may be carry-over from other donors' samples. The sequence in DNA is TGTGCCAGCAGTCAGGGACGGAGGATCCACTACGAGCAGTACTTC. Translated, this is CASSQGRRIHYEQYF.